Each of the 14 T cell receptor beta chains below was sequenced from the same sample in a study of blood T cell repertoires in COVID-19. The data were produced by immunoSEQ multiplex PCR, yet TCRdb's version contains in-frame clones alone and is incomplete. The sample carries around 190,000 clones, about 80% recorded once. Sequencing was done on a sample of peripheral blood. The source of these receptors is a man in his 70s with active or convalescent COVID-19.

This clone was picked up a small number of times. The genes are TRBV9 and TRBJ1-6; tentative D call: TRBD1 (6 bases). Trimming removed 5 bases at V and 9 bases at J, with 15 bases between. The germline V gene has CDR1 SGDLS and CDR2 YYNGEE. This CDR3 is 14 amino acids long. CDR3 region: CASSGDRWTSPLHF. CDR3 coding DNA: TGTGCCAGCAGTGGAGACAGGTGGACTTCACCCCTCCACTTT.

This rearrangement joins TRBV15 to TRBJ2-1; the D is unclear. This CDR3 comprises 14 residues. The germline CDR1 and CDR2 sequences are LNHNV and YYDKDF (reference sequence). Deletions cut 5 bases from V and 2 bases from J, with 10 bases between. Written as DNA, the CDR3 is TGTGCCACCAGCGCCATTGGAGCCTACAATGAGCAGTTCTTC. As protein: CATSAIGAYNEQFF.

The chain combines TRBV5-1 with TRBJ2-6, with 8 bases lining up with TRBD1. The germline V gene encodes CDR1 SGHRS and CDR2 YFSETQ. Trimming took 6 bases from V and 4 from J; bases not matched to a gene: 12. The CDR3 length is 17 residues. Written as DNA, the CDR3 is TGCGCCAGCAACTCACAGGGGGGTACAGCAGGGGCCAACGTCCTGACTTTC. As protein: CASNSQGGTAGANVLTF.

The chain has TRBV29-1 and TRBJ1-2, with D possibly TRBD1 on 5 matching bases. The CDR3 totals 15 residues. Looked up from germline, CDR1 is SQVTM and CDR2 is ANQGSEA. V was pared by 1 base and J by 4 bases, with 16 bases between. This CDR3 reads CSVEGGGGRTYGYTF. The CDR3 region has the DNA TGCAGCGTTGAAGGAGGCGGGGGGAGGACCTATGGCTACACCTTC. The whole variable domain, filled in from reference TRBV29-1 and TRBJ1-2, reads SAVISQKPSRDICQRGTSLTIQCQVDSQVTMMFWYRQQPGQSLTLIATANQGSEATYESGFVIDKFPISRPNLTFSTLTVSNMSPEDSSIYLCSVEGGGGRTYGYTFGSGTRLTVV.

The chain links TRBV10-2 to TRBJ2-5; perhaps TRBD2 as D (6 bases). This CDR3 has 13 amino acids. Trimming took off 6 bases at V and 2 bases at J, with 10 bases between the two ends. CDR1 and CDR2 from the germline V gene are WSHSY and SAAADI. CDR3 region: CASRWGEQETQYF. In DNA, the CDR3 is TGCGCCAGCAGGTGGGGGGAGCAAGAGACCCAGTACTTC.

J is TRBJ1-3 and V is TRBV10-2, with a weak D call TRBD1 (5 bases). The CDR3 runs to 16 residues. The V end lost 6 bases, the J end lost 1 base, and 16 bases lay between the germline ends. The germline gives CDR1 WSHSY, CDR2 SAAADI. CDR3 DNA sequence: TGCGCCAGCAGCTCAGGAGCCGGGGGGTCTGGAAACACCATATATTTT. As protein: CASSSGAGGSGNTIYF.

J is TRBJ1-4 and V is TRBV6-5; 10 nucleotides agree with TRBD1. Trimming took 2 bases from V and 6 from J; bases not matched to a gene: 3. The CDR3 extends over 15 amino acids. From germline, CDR1 is MNHEY and CDR2 SVGAGI. This chain's CDR3 is CASSYGGQGYEKLFF. DNA for the CDR3: TGTGCCAGCAGTTACGGGGGACAGGGGTATGAAAAACTGTTTTTT.

The V gene is TRBV5-1, the J gene TRBJ2-5, with 9 positions matching TRBD1. CDR3 length: 14 amino acids. Germline values: CDR1 SGHRS, CDR2 YFSETQ. The V gene end was trimmed by 7 bases and the J gene end by 4 bases; junction bases not matched to a gene: 8. CDR3 sequence: CASGPGQGGETQYF. CDR3 nucleotide sequence: TGCGCCAGCGGGCCGGGACAGGGAGGAGAGACCCAGTACTTC.

V and J are TRBV7-8 and TRBJ2-3, with a weak D call TRBD1 (5 bases). The length of the CDR3 is 13 residues. Trimming removed 3 bases from V and 6 bases from J, with 10 bases in between. The germline V gene has CDR1 SGHVS and CDR2 FQNEAQ. The CDR3 DNA reads as TGTGCCAGCAGCTTTGGGAAGGGGGATACGCAGTATTTT. Protein sequence: CASSFGKGDTQYF.

The chain joins TRBV11-1 to TRBJ1-5; the D is unclear. The V gene lost 3 bases and the J gene lost 5 bases, with 8 bases spanning the gap. This CDR3 spans 13 amino acids. In germline, CDR1 is SGHAT, CDR2 FQDESV (reference sequence). The CDR3 is CASSFGEDQPQHF. The DNA for the CDR3 is TGTGCCAGCAGCTTCGGAGAAGATCAGCCCCAGCATTTT.

The rearrangement joins TRBV7-3 to TRBJ2-5; TRBD2 agrees at 9 bases. The V segment lost 2 bases and the J segment 4 bases; nucleotides outside the gene matches: 5. Germline CDR1 and CDR2: SGHTA and FQGTGA. The CDR3 totals 15 residues. CDR3 sequence reads: CASSLVAGAGETQYF. CDR3 sequence (DNA): TGTGCCAGCAGCTTAGTAGCGGGAGCGGGAGAGACCCAGTACTTC.

This clone has only one observation. CDR3 sequence reads: CASSSFGQGLFYNEQFF. The DNA for the CDR3 is TGTGCCAGCAGTTCCTTTGGACAGGGTCTTTTCTACAATGAGCAGTTCTTC. The chain links TRBV27 to TRBJ2-1; 8 nucleotides match TRBD1. The germline gives CDR1 MNHEY, CDR2 SMNVEV (reference sequence). This CDR3 has 17 residues. Trimming removed 4 bases from V and 3 bases from J; junction bases left unmatched: 11.

The genes are TRBV30 and TRBJ2-3, with TRBD2 matching over 7 bases. Germline V gene lookup returns CDR1 GTSNPN and CDR2 SVGIG (reference sequence). The CDR3 extends over 12 amino acids. Trimming cost V 4 bases and J 12 bases; bases outside gene matches: 10. The CDR3 DNA reads TGTGCCTGGAAAGCCCCTAGCGGCCCCCAGTATTTT. Protein sequence: CAWKAPSGPQYF.

The gene calls are TRBV28 and TRBJ2-7; possible D gene TRBD1, 5 bases. Germline assignment: CDR1 MDHEN and CDR2 SYDVKM. Trimming took 7 bases from V and 7 from J, leaving 23 bases between them. This CDR3 contains 15 residues. This chain's CDR3 is CASTRGNTGMREQYF. The CDR3 DNA is TGTGCCAGCACCCGTGGTAACACAGGAATGAGGGAGCAGTACTTC.